The 22 T cell receptor beta chains presented below share a single source sample, sequenced in a study of blood T cell repertoires in COVID-19. Measured with immunoSEQ multiplex PCR; TCRdb has only the in-frame clones, and not every one. Of roughly 440,000 clones listed, 88% were seen once; the top ten hold 10% to 15%. Sequenced sample: peripheral blood. The origin of the receptors is a woman aged 45 to 65 with COVID-19, enrolled during active disease.

This clone was counted only a few times. The rearrangement uses TRBV4-1 and TRBJ2-2; D call uncertain. The CDR3 is made up of 13 amino acids. V shed 2 bases and J shed 5 bases, with 6 bases lying between them. Germline values: CDR1 MGHRA, CDR2 YSYEKL. CDR3 bases: TGCGCCAGCAGCCAAACAGAGACCGGGGAGCTGTTTTTT. It yields the protein CASSQTETGELFF.

The chain recombines TRBV7-2 with TRBJ2-1, with D perhaps matching TRBD2 (5 bases). There are 13 residues in the CDR3. Germline V gene sequence: CDR1 SGHTA, CDR2 FQGNSA. Trimming pared 5 bases from V and 8 bases from J, leaving 13 bases between. The CDR3 nucleotides read TGTGCCAGCAGCGAGGGTACCGCGGATGAGCAGTTCTTC. Protein sequence: CASSEGTADEQFF.

The genes are TRBV25-1 and TRBJ1-6; D remains ambiguous. There are 14 residues in the CDR3. Germline-derived CDR1 and CDR2 are MGHDK and SYGVNS. Trimming took 3 bases from V and 1 from J, leaving 4 bases between them. CDR3 DNA sequence: TGTGCCAGCAGTGAGAGGTCCTATAATTCACCCCTCCACTTT. Translation gives CASSERSYNSPLHF.

The V call is TRBV2, the J call TRBJ2-6; D perhaps matches TRBD1 (7 bases). Germline V gives CDR1 SNHLY, CDR2 FYNNEI. CDR3 length: 16 amino acids. The V and J ends lost 11 bases and 4 bases respectively, with 21 bases between them. CDR3 amino acids: CALGGQTSTGANVLTF. The CDR3, as DNA: TGTGCCCTCGGGGGACAGACTTCCACCGGGGCCAACGTCCTGACTTTC.

The chain couples TRBV21-1 to TRBJ2-1; the table's TRBD2 call for D was not verified on the DNA. TRBV21-1 is shown as a pseudogene. This CDR3 region has 15 residues. Written as DNA, the CDR3 is TGTGCCAGCAGCCCCTCTAGCGGGGACAGAAATGAGCAGTTCTTC. It yields the protein CASSPSSGDRNEQFF.

The chain has TRBV29-1 and TRBJ2-1, with 11 bases fitting TRBD2. The CDR3 is made up of 12 amino acids. Germline CDR1 and CDR2: SQVTM and ANQGSEA. The DNA of the CDR3 is TGCAGTCTAGCGGGGGGTAGAGATGAGCAGTTCTTC. This encodes CSLAGGRDEQFF.

This clone is a singleton in its sample. CDR3 protein: CASALTGEETQYF. In nucleotides, the CDR3 is TGTGCTAGTGCCCTGACAGGGGAAGAGACCCAGTACTTC. This chain joins TRBV12-5 and TRBJ2-5; TRBD1 matches 8 bases. Per germline, CDR1 LGHNT and CDR2 FRNRAP. Trimming removed 7 bases from V and 3 bases from J; junction bases left unmatched: 4. CDR3 length: 13 residues.

This chain links TRBV30 with TRBJ2-7; D remains unclear. Germline CDR1 reads GTSNPN; CDR2 reads SVGIG (reference sequence). The CDR3 spans 13 residues. With 5 bases removed from V and 1 base from J, the gap between germline ends came to 12 bases. The CDR3 bases are TGTGCCTGGTCTTCGGGTTTGTCCTACGAGCAGTACTTC. This encodes CAWSSGLSYEQYF. The full variable domain, completed using reference TRBV30 and TRBJ2-7, is SQTIHQWPATLVQPVGSPLSLECTVEGTSNPNLYWYRQAAGRGLQLLFYSVGIGQISSEVPQNLSASRPQDRQFILSSKKLLLSDSGFYLCAWSSGLSYEQYFGPGTRLTVT.

This clone was found once. Relative to the germline gene, one junction end is altered; a read error may explain this. The J gene is TRBJ1-2, the V gene TRBV5-4; TRBD1 aligns across 8 bases. CDR3 length equals 14 residues. Per germline, CDR1 SGHNT and CDR2 YYREEE (reference sequence). Here the CDR3 reads CASSLDRVSYGYTF. CDR3 DNA: TGTGCCAGCAGTTTGGACAGGGTCAGTTATGGCTACACCTTC.

V is TRBV18 and J is TRBJ1-4; D uncertain. This CDR3 spans 14 amino acids. The ends were cut back, 3 bases at V and 5 bases at J, with 10 bases in the middle. Per germline, CDR1 KGHSH and CDR2 LQKENI. Here the CDR3 DNA reads TGTGCCAGCTCACCGCGGAGCCAGAATGAAAAACTGTTTTTT. This codes for CASSPRSQNEKLFF.

V and J are TRBV19 and TRBJ1-6; D not resolved. From germline, CDR1 is LNHDA and CDR2 SQIVND (reference sequence). This CDR3 has 14 amino acids. Deletions cut 3 bases from V and 7 bases from J, with 10 bases between. The CDR3 spells CASSIRGSNSPLHF. The CDR3 nucleotides read TGTGCCAGTAGTATTCGAGGCAGCAATTCACCCCTCCACTTT.

This sequence joins TRBV30 and TRBJ2-6; tentative D call: TRBD2 (5 bases). This CDR3 spans 15 amino acids. The germline V gene has CDR1 GTSNPN and CDR2 SVGIG (reference sequence). The V gene lost 3 bases and the J gene lost 2 bases, with 11 bases spanning the gap. Here the CDR3 DNA reads TGTGCCTGGAGGTCGGGGTCTGCTGGGGCCAACGTCCTGACTTTC. Protein product: CAWRSGSAGANVLTF.

The V gene is TRBV9, the J gene TRBJ2-7; D is possibly TRBD2 (5 bases). Germline lookup yields CDR1 SGDLS and CDR2 YYNGEE. V was cut by 0 bases and J by 9 bases, with 13 bases left in between. CDR3 length equals 13 residues. DNA of the CDR3: TGTGCCAGCAGCGTAGATGAGGGTATGGGGCAGTACTTC. Encoded protein: CASSVDEGMGQYF. The whole variable domain, filled in from reference TRBV9 and TRBJ2-7, reads DSGVTQTPKHLITATGQRVTLRCSPRSGDLSVYWYQQSLDQGLQFLIQYYNGEERAKGNILERFSAQQFPDLHSELNLSSLELGDSALYFCASSVDEGMGQYFGPGTRLTVT.

This sequence joins TRBV7-8 and TRBJ1-1; D might be TRBD1 (5 bases). V dropped 5 bases and J dropped 1 base, with 11 bases sitting between them. CDR3 length: 14 residues. Germline loops: CDR1 SGHVS, CDR2 FQNEAQ. CDR3 sequence reads: CASSTSTANTEAFF. CDR3 nucleotides: TGTGCCAGCAGCACCTCGACAGCGAACACTGAAGCTTTCTTT.

The J gene is TRBJ2-1, the V gene TRBV6-2 or TRBV6-3, with D hard to call. The germline gives CDR1 MNHEY, CDR2 SVGEGT. V was trimmed by 0 bases and J by 5 bases, leaving 5 bases between them. The CDR3 covers 13 residues. The CDR3 nucleotides are TGTGCCAGCAGTTACTCCCAGAACAATGAGCAGTTCTTC. Its protein product is CASSYSQNNEQFF.

CDR3 sequence: CASSPAGGGQPQHF. The CDR3 DNA is TGTGCCAGCTCACCCGCAGGGGGCGGCCAGCCCCAGCATTTT. The V and J genes are TRBV18 and TRBJ1-5; 8 bases map to TRBD1. V lost 3 bases, J lost 7 bases, and 5 bases stayed unmatched. The CDR3 is 14 residues long. The germline V gene has CDR1 KGHSH and CDR2 LQKENI.

V is TRBV4-1 and J is TRBJ1-4; TRBD1 aligns across 7 bases. The CDR3 is 17 amino acids. V dropped 2 bases and J dropped 8; count of bases not matched to a gene: 14. The V gene's germline CDR1 is MGHRA and CDR2 YSYEKL. The CDR3 spells CASSQPRRQGGSEKLFF. The CDR3 DNA reads as TGCGCCAGCAGCCAACCACGAAGGCAGGGGGGTTCAGAAAAACTGTTTTTT.

This chain uses TRBV7-9 with TRBJ1-1; no definite D call. Germline values: CDR1 SEHNR, CDR2 FQNEAQ (reference sequence). The CDR3 length is 14 residues. V lost 4 bases, J lost 3 bases, and 12 bases lay in between. CDR3 region: CASSYLQRDTEAFF. The CDR3 nucleotides read TGTGCCAGCAGCTATCTACAGCGGGACACTGAAGCTTTCTTT. The entire variable domain, with the rest obtained from reference TRBV7-9 and TRBJ1-1, is as follows: DTGVSQNPRHKITKRGQNVTFRCDPISEHNRLYWYRQTLGQGPEFLTYFQNEAQLEKSRLLSDRFSAERPKGSFSTLEIQRTEQGDSAMYLCASSYLQRDTEAFFGQGTRLTVV.

The chain couples TRBV28 to TRBJ1-1; 7 bases agree with TRBD1. Trimming cost V 6 bases and J 7 bases; bases outside gene matches: 14. The CDR3 extends over 15 amino acids. The V gene's germline CDR1 is MDHEN and CDR2 SYDVKM. The CDR3 sequence is CASSPPRTGRFEAFF. The CDR3 nucleotides read TGTGCCAGCAGCCCCCCCAGGACAGGAAGATTTGAAGCTTTCTTT.

V usage is TRBV27 and J usage is TRBJ1-1, with 7 bases matching TRBD1. This CDR3 is 14 amino acids long. V lost 6 bases and J lost 2; bases outside the gene matches: 6. Germline values: CDR1 MNHEY, CDR2 SMNVEV (reference sequence). For the CDR3, the DNA is TGTGCCAGCAGATACAGGGGAGGAAACACTGAAGCTTTCTTT. This codes for CASRYRGGNTEAFF.

The gene calls are TRBV5-1 and TRBJ2-2; D call uncertain. CDR1 and CDR2 from the germline V gene are SGHRS and YFSETQ. The CDR3 consists of 15 residues. Trimming shortened V by 0 bases and J by 1 base, and 7 bases separated the two germline ends. The CDR3 coding sequence is TGCGCCAGCAGCTTGGGGTCAGGGAACACCGGGGAGCTGTTTTTT. This gives the protein CASSLGSGNTGELFF.

This clone was observed a few times. This chain connects TRBV5-6 to TRBJ1-6, with a possible D match to TRBD1 (5 bases). V was pared by 3 bases and J by 9 bases, with 7 bases between. The CDR3 has 12 amino acids. Germline-derived CDR1 and CDR2 are SGHDT and YYEEEE. The CDR3 DNA is TGTGCCAGCAGCTCAGGGATTTCACCCCTCCACTTT. It codes for CASSSGISPLHF.